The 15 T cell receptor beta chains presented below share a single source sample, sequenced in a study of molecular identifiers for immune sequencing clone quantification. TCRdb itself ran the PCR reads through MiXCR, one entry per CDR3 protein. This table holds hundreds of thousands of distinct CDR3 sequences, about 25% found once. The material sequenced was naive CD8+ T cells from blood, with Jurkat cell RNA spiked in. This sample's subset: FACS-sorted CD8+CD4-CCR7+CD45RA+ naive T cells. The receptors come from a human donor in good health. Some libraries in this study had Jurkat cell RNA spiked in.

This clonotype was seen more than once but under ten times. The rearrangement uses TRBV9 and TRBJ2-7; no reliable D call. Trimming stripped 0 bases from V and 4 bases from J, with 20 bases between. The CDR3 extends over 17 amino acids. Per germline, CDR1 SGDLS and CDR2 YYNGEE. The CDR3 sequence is CASSVGGSYGSFYEQYF. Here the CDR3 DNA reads TGTGCCAGCAGCGTAGGTGGTTCGTACGGTAGCTTTTACGAGCAGTACTTC.

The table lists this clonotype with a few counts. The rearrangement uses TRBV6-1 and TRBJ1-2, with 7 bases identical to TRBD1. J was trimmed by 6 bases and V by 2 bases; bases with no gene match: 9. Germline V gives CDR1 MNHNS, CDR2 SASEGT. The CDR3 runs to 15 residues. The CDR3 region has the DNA TGTGCCAGCAGTGAATTCGTAGGAGGGGGCCATGGCTACACCTTC. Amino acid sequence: CASSEFVGGGHGYTF.

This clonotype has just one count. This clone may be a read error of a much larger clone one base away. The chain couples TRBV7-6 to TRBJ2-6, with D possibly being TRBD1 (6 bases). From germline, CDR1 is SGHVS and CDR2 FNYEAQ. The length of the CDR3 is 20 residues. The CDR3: CAGSLGWGPPGDSGANVLTF. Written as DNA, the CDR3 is TGTGCCGGCAGCTTAGGTTGGGGGCCGCCAGGAGATTCTGGGGCCAACGTCCTGACTTTC.

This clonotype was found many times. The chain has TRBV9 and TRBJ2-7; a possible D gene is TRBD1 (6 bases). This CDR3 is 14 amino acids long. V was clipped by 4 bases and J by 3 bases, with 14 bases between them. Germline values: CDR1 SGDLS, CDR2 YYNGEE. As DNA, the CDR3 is TGTGCCAGCAGCCTCCGGGACAACGACTACGAGCAGTACTTC. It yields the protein CASSLRDNDYEQYF.

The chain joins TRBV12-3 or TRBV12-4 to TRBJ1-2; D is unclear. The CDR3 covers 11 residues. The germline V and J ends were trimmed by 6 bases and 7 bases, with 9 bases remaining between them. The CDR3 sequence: CASRGYRGYTF. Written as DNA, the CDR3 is TGTGCCAGCAGGGGTTATCGTGGCTACACCTTC.

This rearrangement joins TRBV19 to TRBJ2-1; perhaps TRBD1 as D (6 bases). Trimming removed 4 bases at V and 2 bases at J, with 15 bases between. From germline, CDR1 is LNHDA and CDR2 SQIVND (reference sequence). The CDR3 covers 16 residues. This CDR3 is CASSTPPQGPYNEQFF. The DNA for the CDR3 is TGTGCCAGTAGTACCCCACCGCAGGGGCCCTACAATGAGCAGTTCTTC.

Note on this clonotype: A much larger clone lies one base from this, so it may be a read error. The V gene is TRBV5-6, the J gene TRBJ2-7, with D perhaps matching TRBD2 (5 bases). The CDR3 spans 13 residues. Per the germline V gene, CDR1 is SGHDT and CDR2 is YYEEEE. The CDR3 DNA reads TGTGCCAGCAGCTTTTCGCTTGACTACGAGCAGCACTTC. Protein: CASSFSLDYEQHF.

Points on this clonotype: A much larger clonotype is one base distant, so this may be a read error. The CDR3 loop reads CASSDIISLETRYF. CDR3 bases: TGTGCCAGCAGTGATATAATTAGCCTGGAGACCCGGTACTTC. The chain couples TRBV6-1 to TRBJ2-5, with unresolved D. CDR3 length: 14 amino acids. The V gene's germline CDR1 is MNHNS and CDR2 SASEGT.

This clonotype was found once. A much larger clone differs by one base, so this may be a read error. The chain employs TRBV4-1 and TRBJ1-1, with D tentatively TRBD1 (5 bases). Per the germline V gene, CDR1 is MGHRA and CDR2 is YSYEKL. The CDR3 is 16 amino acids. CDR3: CASSEGIAGMNTGAFF. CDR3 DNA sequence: TGCGCCAGCAGCGAAGGTATCGCAGGGATGAACACTGGAGCTTTCTTT.

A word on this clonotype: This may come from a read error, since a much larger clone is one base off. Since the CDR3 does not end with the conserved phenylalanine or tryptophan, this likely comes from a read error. DNA of the CDR3: TGTGCCAGCAGCTTACTGGATGCTGAAGCTTTCCTT. It yields the protein CASSLLDAEAFL. The chain has TRBV7-9 and TRBJ1-1; D uncertain. The V and J ends lost 2 bases and 6 bases respectively, with 7 bases between them. Germline V gene sequence: CDR1 SEHNR, CDR2 FQNEAQ (reference sequence). The CDR3 totals 12 residues.

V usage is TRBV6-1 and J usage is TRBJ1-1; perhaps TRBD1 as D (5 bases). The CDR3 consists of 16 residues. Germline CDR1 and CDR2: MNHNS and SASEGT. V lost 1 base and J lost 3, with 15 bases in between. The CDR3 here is CASSEDDVTRDTEAFF. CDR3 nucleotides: TGTGCCAGCAGTGAAGACGATGTGACCAGGGACACTGAAGCTTTCTTT.

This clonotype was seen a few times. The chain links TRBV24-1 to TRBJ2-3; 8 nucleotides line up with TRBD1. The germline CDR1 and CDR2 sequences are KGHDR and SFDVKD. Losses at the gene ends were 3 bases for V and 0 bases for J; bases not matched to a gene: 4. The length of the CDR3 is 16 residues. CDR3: CATSDRDRPSTDTQYF. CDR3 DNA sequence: TGTGCCACCAGTGATCGGGACAGGCCTAGCACAGATACGCAGTATTTT.

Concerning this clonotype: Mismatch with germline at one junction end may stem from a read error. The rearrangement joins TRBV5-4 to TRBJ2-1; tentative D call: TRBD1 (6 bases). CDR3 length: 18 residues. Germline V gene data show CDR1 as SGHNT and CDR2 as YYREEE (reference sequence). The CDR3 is CASSHLSGSGAVYNERFF. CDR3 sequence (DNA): TGCGCCAGCAGCCATCTCAGCGGTTCAGGGGCAGTGTACAATGAGCGGTTCTTC.

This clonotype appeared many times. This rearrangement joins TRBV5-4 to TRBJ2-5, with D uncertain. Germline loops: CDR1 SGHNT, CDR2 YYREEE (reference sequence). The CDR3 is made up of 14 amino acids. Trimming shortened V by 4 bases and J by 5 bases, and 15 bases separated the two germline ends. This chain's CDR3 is CASSSYRDGETQYF. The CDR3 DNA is TGTGCCAGCAGCAGCTATAGGGATGGGGAGACCCAGTACTTC.

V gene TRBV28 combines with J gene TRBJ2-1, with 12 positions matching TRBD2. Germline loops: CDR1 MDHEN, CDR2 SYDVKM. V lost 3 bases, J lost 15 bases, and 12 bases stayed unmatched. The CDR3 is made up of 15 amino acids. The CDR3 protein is CASSFFTTSGSDRFF. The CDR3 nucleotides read TGTGCCAGCAGTTTCTTTACGACTAGCGGGAGTGATCGGTTCTTC.